This is a list of T cell receptor beta chains from one sample in a study of T-cell memory formation after mild COVID-19. A single record per CDR3 protein comes from TCRdb applying MiXCR to the 5' RACE reads. The sample lists hundreds of thousands of distinct CDR3 sequences; around 27% were seen once. Material for sequencing was PBMCs or a T cell subset sorted from them (not recorded which). The receptors stem from an adult woman who had mild COVID-19 (a few samples of this study predate the infection). Cell type and time point are not known. Each CDR3 is given with its conserved first and last residue. Each record gives: J gene, clone size, V gene, CDR3 protein. Clone size is given for some rows only: seen once, a few or many times, or a class if the clone is expanded.

TRBJ2-3 . TRBV27 CASSRVGGTDTQYF
TRBJ2-3 . TRBV7-6 CASSALAADTQYF
TRBJ1-2 . TRBV24-1 CATSDLTGNYGYTF
TRBJ2-1 . TRBV6-5 CASSYRGGRILDEQFF
TRBJ2-1 . TRBV7-3 CASSWTGGETNEQFF
TRBJ2-7 few TRBV11-3 CASSFDRANEQYF
TRBJ2-5 once TRBV7-9 CASSRGRESETQYF
TRBJ2-7 . TRBV30 CAWRSNYEQYF
TRBJ2-4 many TRBV12-3/TRBV12-4 CASSFGRGNKNIQYF
TRBJ1-1 few TRBV20-1 CSARTPGAYNTEAFF
TRBJ2-3 . TRBV7-3 CASSLTGIVSDTQYF
TRBJ2-1 . TRBV27 CASRGQALSYNEQFF
TRBJ2-7 few TRBV5-6 CATTAGTGVHEQYF
TRBJ2-3 few TRBV6-6 CASSYSPGLAGANTDTQYF
TRBJ2-7 . TRBV6-2/TRBV6-3 CASSYLDGRQYF
TRBJ1-5 . TRBV12-3/TRBV12-4 CASSLNRVQPQHF
TRBJ2-2 . TRBV24-1 CATSDLGLTGELFF
TRBJ1-2 . TRBV7-8 CASSSPGWLDRGYTF
TRBJ2-1 . TRBV7-8 CASSGGDDEQFF
TRBJ2-3 few TRBV5-1 CASSSETDTQYF
TRBJ2-7 . TRBV5-1 CASSFNRAYEQYF
TRBJ1-1 few TRBV5-1 CASSLEGSTAYTEAFF
TRBJ2-4 many TRBV12-3/TRBV12-4 CASSSSGISPSKNIQYF
TRBJ2-5 few TRBV7-2 CASSLGRGVLETQYF
TRBJ2-5 . TRBV29-1 CSVLGQGQETQYF
TRBJ1-2 . TRBV10-3 CAISEFYGYTF
TRBJ1-1 . TRBV15 CATSRESTATEAFF
TRBJ2-2 . TRBV29-1 CSVLERAYTGELFF
TRBJ1-1 few TRBV4-3 CASSQAQGFTEAFF
TRBJ1-6 . TRBV2 CASRLPGQGISPLHF
TRBJ2-1 . TRBV4-2 CASSPLLAGDEQFF
TRBJ2-3 . TRBV4-2 CASSQSQAGMADTQYF
TRBJ1-2 few TRBV12-3/TRBV12-4 CASKGAAGYTF
TRBJ2-3 few TRBV19 CASSIIHGGRRDTQYF
TRBJ2-7 few TRBV12-3/TRBV12-4 CASSLSYPRVGDEQYF
TRBJ2-3 . TRBV7-9 CASSSRQFTDTQYF
TRBJ1-2 . TRBV11-2 CASSLDLRGGYTF
TRBJ2-7 . TRBV6-2/TRBV6-3 CASSYSAYEQYF
TRBJ1-1 few TRBV5-1 CASSLIVLDTEAFF